Shown below are 22 T cell receptor beta chains from a single sample sequenced in a study of CD8+ T cells in alopecia areata. The treatment is: oral pan-JAK inhibitor, 5-10 mg twice daily. After isolation, RNA underwent reverse transcription to generate cDNA as the sequencing template. Assay used: immunoSEQ multiplex PCR; TCRdb lists only in-frame clones, some missing. Counted here are under 150,000 clones, roughly 80% occurring once; the ten biggest clones make up around 25%. The source material was CD8+ T cells sorted from blood, sampled at week 4, from a patient treated with tofacitinib. The receptors derive from a human donor with alopecia areata.

The CDR3 nucleotides read TGTGCCAGCAGTTACTTTCCGGCAGATACGCAGTATTTT. Translating it yields CASSYFPADTQYF. The chain has TRBV6-5 and TRBJ2-3; D remains ambiguous. This CDR3 spans 13 amino acids. The germline V and J ends were trimmed by 1 base and 4 bases, with 6 bases remaining between them. Germline CDR1 and CDR2: MNHEY and SVGAGI.

This rearrangement joins TRBV9 to TRBJ2-2; 9 nucleotides line up with TRBD2. The V segment lost 4 bases and the J segment 4 bases; nucleotides outside the gene matches: 8. The CDR3 length is 16 residues. Germline CDR1 and CDR2: SGDLS and YYNGEE. Here the CDR3 reads CASSSRTSEITGELFF. DNA for the CDR3: TGTGCCAGCAGCTCACGGACTAGCGAGATCACCGGGGAGCTGTTTTTT.

The gene calls are TRBV6-5 and TRBJ2-7, with TRBD1 matching 7 bases. CDR1 is MNHEY and CDR2 is SVGAGI in the germline V gene. This CDR3 is 16 amino acids long. V shed 0 bases, J shed 7 bases, and the junction held 12 bases outside the gene matches. The CDR3 spells CASSYSGTVPLREQYF. The CDR3, as DNA: TGTGCCAGCAGTTACTCGGGGACAGTTCCCCTACGTGAGCAGTACTTC.

The chain couples TRBV30 to TRBJ2-7, with D perhaps given as TRBD1 or TRBD2 (7 bases each). Trimming left V 2 bases short and J 3 bases short, with 17 bases between. Germline CDR1 GTSNPN, CDR2 SVGIG (reference sequence). The CDR3 consists of 15 residues. CDR3 DNA: TGTGCCTGGAGTCCGTCGACAGGGAGGGACTACGAGCAGTACTTC. Encoded protein: CAWSPSTGRDYEQYF.

V is TRBV29-1 and J is TRBJ2-7; TRBD2 might be the D (5 bases). V was clipped by 2 bases and J by 1 base, with 15 bases between them. The CDR3 extends over 15 amino acids. CDR1 is SQVTM and CDR2 is ANQGSEA in the germline V gene. The CDR3 reads CSVERAPWESYEQYF. The DNA of the CDR3 is TGCAGCGTTGAACGGGCCCCCTGGGAGTCCTACGAGCAGTACTTC.

The chain has TRBV7-6 and TRBJ1-2; D gene ambiguous. Per the germline V gene, CDR1 is SGHVS and CDR2 is FNYEAQ. V lost 5 bases and J lost 3, with 19 bases in between. CDR3 length: 16 residues. The CDR3 nucleotides are TGTGCCAGCAGCCCGTTAATCCCGGACGGGGACTATGGCTACACCTTC. Encoded protein: CASSPLIPDGDYGYTF.

The rearrangement joins TRBV4-1 to TRBJ2-1, with D possibly called TRBD1 or TRBD2 (5 bases each). CDR1 is MGHRA and CDR2 is YSYEKL in the germline V gene. Trimming left V 0 bases short and J 7 bases short, with 13 bases between. CDR3 length equals 15 residues. CDR3: CASSQDQGARNEQFF. The CDR3 DNA reads as TGCGCCAGCAGCCAAGATCAGGGAGCTCGGAATGAGCAGTTCTTC.

The rearrangement uses TRBV29-1 and TRBJ2-7; D might be TRBD2 (5 bases). The CDR3 is 11 residues long. Per the germline V gene, CDR1 is SQVTM and CDR2 is ANQGSEA. V lost 6 bases and J 4 bases, leaving 10 bases between the germline ends. The CDR3 bases are TGCAGCGTGGCTGAGGGATACGAGCAGTACTTC. As protein: CSVAEGYEQYF.

This clone was counted a few times. The chain carries TRBV4-2 and TRBJ2-5; 8 nucleotides align to TRBD2. Germline V gene lookup returns CDR1 LGHNA and CDR2 YNFKEQ. The J segment lost 1 base and the V segment lost 1 base, leaving 14 bases of the junction unmatched. The CDR3 totals 19 residues. In DNA, the CDR3 is TGTGCCAGCAGCCAAGGTTCTGGGTTCGGCGGGGGGTTCCAAGAGACCCAGTACTTC. Translating it yields CASSQGSGFGGGFQETQYF.

The rearrangement uses TRBV27 and TRBJ1-2; maybe TRBD1 (6 bases). V lost 5 bases and J 2 bases, leaving 9 bases between the germline ends. The germline gives CDR1 MNHEY, CDR2 SMNVEV (reference sequence). This CDR3 contains 13 residues. The DNA for the CDR3 is TGTGCCAGCAGTGTAACAGGGAACTATGGCTACACCTTC. The encoded protein is CASSVTGNYGYTF.

The CDR3 DNA is TGTGCCTGGAGGGGGGTGGTCACTGAAGCTTTCTTT. Its translation: CAWRGVVTEAFF. V is TRBV30 and J is TRBJ1-1; maybe TRBD1 (5 bases). The germline V gene has CDR1 GTSNPN and CDR2 SVGIG (reference sequence). With 3 bases removed from V and 4 bases from J, the gap between germline ends came to 9 bases. The CDR3 spans 12 residues.

The chain is built from TRBV29-1 and TRBJ1-2, with 12 bases fitting TRBD1. Trimming cost V 6 bases and J 8 bases; bases outside gene matches: 7. This CDR3 contains 13 residues. Germline lookup yields CDR1 SQVTM and CDR2 ANQGSEA. CDR3 amino acids: CSVEGQGAWGYTF. In DNA, the CDR3 is TGCAGCGTGGAGGGACAGGGGGCCTGGGGCTACACCTTC.

The V and J genes are TRBV15 and TRBJ2-7; D might be TRBD2 (5 bases). Trimming shortened V by 2 bases and J by 6 bases, and 26 bases separated the two germline ends. Germline loops: CDR1 LNHNV, CDR2 YYDKDF (reference sequence). CDR3 length equals 18 residues. This CDR3 is CATSRIPPRDTIRGEQYF. DNA of the CDR3: TGTGCCACCAGCAGAATCCCCCCCCGAGATACTATTCGGGGCGAGCAGTACTTC.

The chain carries TRBV6-1 and TRBJ1-6; 7 bases are shared with TRBD1. The CDR3 covers 15 residues. V lost 2 bases and J lost 8; bases outside the gene matches: 6. CDR1 is MNHNS and CDR2 is SASEGT in the germline V gene. Here the CDR3 DNA reads TGTGCCAGCAGTGAATCCGACAGGGTTTATTCACCCCTCCACTTT. It translates to CASSESDRVYSPLHF.

The CDR3 loop reads CASSQDVPGLAGGQETQYF. The CDR3 bases are TGCGCCAGCAGCCAGGATGTCCCGGGACTAGCGGGGGGCCAGGAGACCCAGTACTTC. The V and J genes are TRBV4-3 and TRBJ2-5, with 15 bases identical to TRBD2. Germline V gives CDR1 LGHNA, CDR2 YSLEER. The J segment lost 5 bases and the V segment lost 3 bases, leaving 13 bases of the junction unmatched. The CDR3 runs to 19 residues.

The chain joins TRBV6-5 to TRBJ1-1; D call uncertain. Deletions cut 8 bases from V and 2 bases from J, with 6 bases between. Germline loops: CDR1 MNHEY, CDR2 SVGAGI. The CDR3 has 11 amino acids. The CDR3 loop reads CASYTNTEAFF. DNA of the CDR3: TGTGCCAGCTATACCAACACTGAAGCTTTCTTT.

This clone occurred once. The chain carries TRBV5-6 and TRBJ2-3; either TRBD1 or TRBD2 may supply D (6 bases each). The V gene's germline CDR1 is SGHDT and CDR2 YYEEEE. The V end lost 2 bases, the J end lost 7 bases, and 17 bases lay between the germline ends. The CDR3 sequence is 15 residues long. The CDR3 is CASSFSSWGANTQYF. The DNA for the CDR3 is TGTGCCAGCAGCTTCTCCTCCTGGGGGGCGAATACGCAGTATTTT.

CDR3 DNA: TGTGCCAGCAGCTTTCGACGGGACAGAGCTAACTATGGCTACACCTTC. Translating gives CASSFRRDRANYGYTF. This chain links TRBV7-9 with TRBJ1-2; 7 positions match TRBD1. V was clipped by 3 bases and J by 0 bases; unmatched bases: 7. Germline lookup yields CDR1 SEHNR and CDR2 FQNEAQ (reference sequence). This CDR3 is built from 16 residues.

This rearrangement joins TRBV2 to TRBJ2-6, with 8 bases lining up with TRBD2. This CDR3 comprises 18 residues. Germline lookup yields CDR1 SNHLY and CDR2 FYNNEI. Trimming took 2 bases from V and 0 from J; bases not matched to a gene: 6. The CDR3 loop reads CASSERGGRISGANVLTF. Written as DNA, the CDR3 is TGTGCCAGCAGTGAACGGGGGGGACGGATCTCTGGGGCCAACGTCCTGACTTTC.

The chain couples TRBV29-1 to TRBJ2-7; 10 positions match TRBD1. The CDR3 extends over 13 amino acids. V was pared by 7 bases and J by 4 bases, with 7 bases of the junction left unmatched. Germline loops: CDR1 SQVTM, CDR2 ANQGSEA. In nucleotides, the CDR3 is TGCAGCGCGTGGGGGGGACAGGGGTACGAGCAGTACTTC. Translation: CSAWGGQGYEQYF.

This chain connects TRBV7-8 to TRBJ2-7; D is unresolved. CDR1 is SGHVS and CDR2 is FQNEAQ in the germline V gene. The CDR3 extends over 14 amino acids. V lost 3 bases and J 6 bases, leaving 15 bases between the germline ends. The CDR3, as DNA: TGTGCCAGCAGCTTTTTGTCTGGGGTGCGCGAGCAGTACTTC. This translates into CASSFLSGVREQYF. The whole variable domain, remainder taken from reference TRBV7-8 and TRBJ2-7, is GAGVSQSPRYKVAKRGQDVALRCDPISGHVSLFWYQQALGQGPEFLTYFQNEAQLDKSGLPSDRFFAERPEGSVSTLKIQRTQQEDSAVYLCASSFLSGVREQYFGPGTRLTVT.

The chain links TRBV2 to TRBJ2-5; TRBD1 agrees at 11 bases. Germline V lookup: CDR1 SNHLY, CDR2 FYNNEI. CDR3 length: 14 residues. J was trimmed by 0 bases and V by 8 bases; bases with no gene match: 2. The CDR3 sequence: CASRDRGYQETQYF. The CDR3 DNA sequence: TGTGCCAGCCGGGACAGGGGGTACCAAGAGACCCAGTACTTC.